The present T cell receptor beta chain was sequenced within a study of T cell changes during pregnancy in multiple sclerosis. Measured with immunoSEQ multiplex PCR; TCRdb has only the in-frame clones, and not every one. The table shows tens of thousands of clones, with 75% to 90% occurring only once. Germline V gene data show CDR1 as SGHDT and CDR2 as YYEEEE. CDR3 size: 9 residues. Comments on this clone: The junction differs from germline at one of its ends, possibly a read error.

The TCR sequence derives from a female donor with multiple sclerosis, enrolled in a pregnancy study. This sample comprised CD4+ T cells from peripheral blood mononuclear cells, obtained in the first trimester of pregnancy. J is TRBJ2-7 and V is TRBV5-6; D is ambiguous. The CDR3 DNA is TGTGCCAGCAGCTTGGGGGCAACATTC. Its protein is CASSLGATF.